The T cell receptor (beta chain) under discussion was sequenced for a study of high-grade serous ovarian cancer treatment subgroups. For the study at large: Each sample yielded on average roughly 7,400 unique TCR beta rearrangements from approximately 15,000 reads.

Study results and limitations: Without spatial data, bulk sequencing limits insight into HGSC tumor diversity. Different patients shared almost no repertoire; same-patient tumors shared about 0.11 to 0.79. Higher neoantigen levels went with greater TCR clonal relatedness.

The CDR3 spans 14 residues. Germline V gene lookup returns CDR1 MNHEY and CDR2 SMNVEV (reference sequence). With 8 bases removed from V and 5 bases from J, the gap between germline ends came to 15 bases. The tumor samples were collected prior to definitive surgery or chemotherapy. Details on this clone: Its antigen is unidentified.

Libraries were prepared by immunoSEQ multiplex PCR; TCRdb keeps only in-frame clonotypes and omits some of them. The repertoire holds about 40,000 clones, with around three quarters as singletons. The chain couples TRBV27 to TRBJ1-4; D is ambiguous. The receptor comes from a human donor with high-grade serous ovarian cancer. The sequenced material came from tumor tissue. In DNA form, the CDR3 reads TGTGCCAGCTCCCTGGCCGGGAAAAATGAAAAACTGTTTTTT. It yields the protein CASSLAGKNEKLFF.